The 10 T cell receptor beta chains below were found in one sample sequenced in a study of Ad26.COV2.S vaccination and SARS-CoV-2 variants. Assay used: immunoSEQ multiplex PCR; TCRdb lists only in-frame clones, some missing. The data contain 350,000 to 500,000 clones, over 75% of them singletons. Treatment indicated: about 20 received Ad26.COV2.S at low or high dose, single or two shots; 5 received placebo; per-sample allocation not given. Sampling was done on day 63 after the first vaccine or placebo injection. The sequenced sample was peripheral blood, obtained in a trial of Ad26.COV2.S vaccine versus placebo. The receptors come from a person between 18 and 65 years old who received the Ad26.COV2.S COVID-19 vaccine or a placebo.

The V and J genes are TRBV6-4 and TRBJ1-2; 11 bases align to TRBD1. The J segment lost 7 bases and the V segment lost 6 bases, leaving 10 bases of the junction unmatched. CDR3 length equals 15 residues. The germline V gene has CDR1 MRHNA and CDR2 SNTAGT. The CDR3 DNA follows: TGTGCCAGCAGCCCCCAGGGACAGGGGGGATTTGGCTACACCTTC. Its protein is CASSPQGQGGFGYTF.

This clone was detected a few times. The rearrangement uses TRBV7-2 and TRBJ2-7, with a tentative D call TRBD1 (6 bases). This CDR3 spans 14 amino acids. Germline V gene data show CDR1 as SGHTA and CDR2 as FQGNSA. V lost 5 bases to trimming and J lost 2 bases, with 13 bases between them. CDR3 sequence: CASSIATGPYEQYF. CDR3 bases: TGTGCCAGCAGCATCGCTACAGGGCCCTACGAGCAGTACTTC.

For this clone: The germline gene is not matched at one end of the junction; a read error may be the cause. The chain uses TRBV11-2 and TRBJ2-5; tentatively, D is TRBD1 (6 bases). This CDR3 has 17 residues. CDR1 is SGHAT, CDR2 FQNNGV, per germline. CDR3 bases: TGTGCCAGCAGCCTAGAGTGGTACAGGGTTAATCTGGAGACCCAGTACTTC. It yields the protein CASSLEWYRVNLETQYF.

The rearrangement joins TRBV3-1 (or the pseudogene TRBV3-2) to TRBJ2-7; 7 bases match TRBD1. Germline values: CDR1 LGHDT, CDR2 YNNKEL (reference sequence). The CDR3 spans 15 residues. V was pared by 3 bases and J by 1 base, with 6 bases of the junction left unmatched. The CDR3 protein is CASSQTGFSSYEQYF. For the CDR3, the DNA is TGTGCCAGCAGCCAGACAGGGTTTAGTTCCTACGAGCAGTACTTC.

The gene calls are TRBV2 and TRBJ1-6; a possible D gene is TRBD1 (5 bases). CDR1 is SNHLY, CDR2 FYNNEI, per germline. V gave up 4 bases and J gave up 5 bases, with 9 bases separating them. This CDR3 comprises 14 residues. In DNA form, the CDR3 reads TGTGCCAGCAGTGGGGGGGGGAATAATTCACCCCTCCACTTT. It translates to CASSGGGNNSPLHF.

This chain links TRBV24-1 with TRBJ1-2; 7 bases agree with TRBD1. The CDR3 runs to 13 residues. Germline assignment: CDR1 KGHDR and CDR2 SFDVKD. V lost 6 bases and J lost 4; bases outside the gene matches: 4. CDR3 protein: CATSQTGFYGYTF. CDR3 sequence (DNA): TGTGCCACCAGTCAGACAGGGTTCTATGGCTACACCTTC.

The chain links TRBV4-1 to TRBJ2-5; 8 positions agree with TRBD2. The V gene's germline CDR1 is MGHRA and CDR2 YSYEKL. The CDR3 is 18 amino acids. V shed 0 bases, J shed 5 bases, and the junction held 14 bases outside the gene matches. The CDR3 spells CASSQDVQRGLKAETQYF. The DNA of the CDR3 is TGCGCCAGCAGCCAAGATGTCCAGCGGGGGCTCAAAGCGGAGACCCAGTACTTC.

The CDR3 nucleotides read TGCGCCAGCAGCTTGGCCGAGGGAGGGACCCAGTACTTC. Amino acid sequence: CASSLAEGGTQYF. The V and J genes are TRBV5-1 and TRBJ2-5; D might be TRBD2 (6 bases). V was cut by 0 bases and J by 7 bases, with 10 bases left in between. The CDR3 loop spans 13 amino acids. In germline, CDR1 is SGHRS, CDR2 YFSETQ.

The CDR3: CASRHRLQSAFNEQFF. CDR3 sequence (DNA): TGTGCCAGCAGGCATAGGCTGCAAAGCGCTTTCAATGAGCAGTTCTTC. V and J are TRBV28 and TRBJ2-1; D is ambiguous. This CDR3 spans 16 amino acids. Trimming took off 6 bases at V and 6 bases at J, with 21 bases between the two ends. CDR1 and CDR2 from the germline V gene are MDHEN and SYDVKM. Together with reference TRBV28 and TRBJ2-1, the CDR3 gives the full variable domain: DVKVTQSSRYLVKRTGEKVFLECVQDMDHENMFWYRQDPGLGLRLIYFSYDVKMKEKGDIPEGYSVSREKKERFSLILESASTNQTSMYLCASRHRLQSAFNEQFFGPGTRLTVL.

The genes are TRBV18 and TRBJ2-7; 9 bases align to TRBD1. The CDR3 covers 15 residues. With V trimmed by 0 bases and J by 3 bases, 3 bases remained unmatched. In germline, CDR1 is KGHSH, CDR2 LQKENI. CDR3 nucleotide sequence: TGTGCCAGCTCACCACCGACAGGGGGGGACTACGAGCAGTACTTC. Translation: CASSPPTGGDYEQYF.